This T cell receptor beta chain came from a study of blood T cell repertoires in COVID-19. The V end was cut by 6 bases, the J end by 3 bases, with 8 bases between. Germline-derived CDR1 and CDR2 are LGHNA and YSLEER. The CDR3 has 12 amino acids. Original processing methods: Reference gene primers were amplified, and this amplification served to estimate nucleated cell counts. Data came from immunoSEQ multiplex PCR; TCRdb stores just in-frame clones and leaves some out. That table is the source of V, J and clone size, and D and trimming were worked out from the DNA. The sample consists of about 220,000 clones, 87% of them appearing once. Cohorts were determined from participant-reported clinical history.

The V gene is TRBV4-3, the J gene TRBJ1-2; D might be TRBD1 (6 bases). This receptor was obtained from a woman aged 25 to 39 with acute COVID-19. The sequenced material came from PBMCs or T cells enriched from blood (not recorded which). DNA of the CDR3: TGCGCCAGCAGTAACAGGGACTATGGCTACACCTTC. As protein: CASSNRDYGYTF.